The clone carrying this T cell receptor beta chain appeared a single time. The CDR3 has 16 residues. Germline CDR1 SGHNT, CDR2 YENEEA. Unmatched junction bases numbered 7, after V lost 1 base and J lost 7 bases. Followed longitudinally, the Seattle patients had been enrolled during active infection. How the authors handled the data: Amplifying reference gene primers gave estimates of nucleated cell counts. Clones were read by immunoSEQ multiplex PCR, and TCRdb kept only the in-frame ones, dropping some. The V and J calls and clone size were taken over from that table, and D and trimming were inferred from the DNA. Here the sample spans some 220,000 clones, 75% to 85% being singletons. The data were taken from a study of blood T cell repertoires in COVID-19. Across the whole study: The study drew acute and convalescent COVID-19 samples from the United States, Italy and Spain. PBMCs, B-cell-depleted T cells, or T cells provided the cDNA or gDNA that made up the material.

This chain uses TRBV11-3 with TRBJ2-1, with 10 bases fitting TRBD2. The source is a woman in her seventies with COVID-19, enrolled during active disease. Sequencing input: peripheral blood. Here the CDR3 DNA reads TGTGCCAGCAGCTTAGGCTGGTCTAGCGGGAGTAATGAGCAGTTCTTC. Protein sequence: CASSLGWSSGSNEQFF.